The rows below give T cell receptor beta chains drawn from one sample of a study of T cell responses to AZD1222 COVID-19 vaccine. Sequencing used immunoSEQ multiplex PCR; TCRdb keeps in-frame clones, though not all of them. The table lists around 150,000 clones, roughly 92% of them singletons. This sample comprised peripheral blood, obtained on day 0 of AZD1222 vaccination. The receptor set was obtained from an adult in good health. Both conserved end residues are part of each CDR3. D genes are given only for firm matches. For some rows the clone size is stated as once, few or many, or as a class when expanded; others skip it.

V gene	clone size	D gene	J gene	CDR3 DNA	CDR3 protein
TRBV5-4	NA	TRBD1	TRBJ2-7	TGTGCCAGCAGCTCCGGGACAGGGGGCCAACTAGGCGAGCAGTACTTC	CASSSGTGGQLGEQYF
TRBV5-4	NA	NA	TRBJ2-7	TGTGCCAGCAGACCCCCCGGGACGGCCTACGAGCAGTACTTC	CASRPPGTAYEQYF
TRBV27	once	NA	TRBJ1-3	TGTGCCAGCAGTTTACTTACTGGAAACACCATATATTTT	CASSLLTGNTIYF
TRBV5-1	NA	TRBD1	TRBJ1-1	TGCGCCAGCAGCTTGTACAGGGGGAACACTGAAGCTTTCTTT	CASSLYRGNTEAFF
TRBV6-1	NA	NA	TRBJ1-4	TGTGCCAGCAGTGAGCTAGGGGGGCCGGATGAAAAACTGTTTTTT	CASSELGGPDEKLFF
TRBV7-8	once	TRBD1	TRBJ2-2	TGTGCCAGCAGCACACAGGGGTTTCGCGGGGAGCTGTTTTTT	CASSTQGFRGELFF
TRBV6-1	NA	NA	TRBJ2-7	TGTGCCAGCAGTGAGCCGGGACGGCCTCCCTACGAGCAGTACTTC	CASSEPGRPPYEQYF
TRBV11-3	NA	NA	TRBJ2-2	TGTGCCAGCAGTCCCGGCACCGGGGAGCTGTTTTTT	CASSPGTGELFF
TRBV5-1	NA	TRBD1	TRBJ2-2	TGCGCCAGCAGCTACGGACAGGAAGCGAACACCGGGGAGCTGTTTTTT	CASSYGQEANTGELFF
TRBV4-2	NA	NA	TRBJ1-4	TGTGCCAGCAGCCAAGAATTACAGGGAGGGAATGGTGAAAAACTGTTTTTT	CASSQELQGGNGEKLFF
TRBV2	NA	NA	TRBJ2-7	TGTGCCAGCAGTGAACGGGACCGGTCCTACGAGCAGTACTTC	CASSERDRSYEQYF
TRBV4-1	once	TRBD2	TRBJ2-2	TGCGCCAGCAGCCAAGAATTGGGACTAGCGGGGGATCGCACCGGGGAGCTGTTTTTT	CASSQELGLAGDRTGELFF
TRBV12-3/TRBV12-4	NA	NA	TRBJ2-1	TGTGCCAGCACCCAGGGACATGAGCAGTTCTTC	CASTQGHEQFF
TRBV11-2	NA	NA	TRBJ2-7	TGTGCCAGCAGCTTTGTCTTGGGGGTCGAGTACTTC	CASSFVLGVEYF
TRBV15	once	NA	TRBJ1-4	TGTGCCACCAGCAGAGATGGTCAAGCCGGTGAAAAACTGTTTTTT	CATSRDGQAGEKLFF
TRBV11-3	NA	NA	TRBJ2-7	TGTGCCAGCAGCCTACAGGGAACCCCCTACGAGCAGTACTTC	CASSLQGTPYEQYF
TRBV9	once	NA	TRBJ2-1	TGTGCCAGCAGCGTATATGAGCGGAGCAATGAGCAGTTCTTC	CASSVYERSNEQFF
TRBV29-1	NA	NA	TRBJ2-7	TGCAGCGTATACAGGATAGGGAGATACGAGCAGTACTTC	CSVYRIGRYEQYF
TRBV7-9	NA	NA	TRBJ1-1	TGTGCCAGCAGCTCAGCCGGTGGGACTGAAGCTTTCTTT	CASSSAGGTEAFF
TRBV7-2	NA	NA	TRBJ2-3	TGTGCCAGCAGCGATCAGGCGGGGCCCACAGATACGCAGTATTTT	CASSDQAGPTDTQYF
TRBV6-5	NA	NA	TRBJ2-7	TGTGCCAGCTCAGAGGGGGGTGGTCCCTACGAGCAGTACTTC	CASSEGGGPYEQYF
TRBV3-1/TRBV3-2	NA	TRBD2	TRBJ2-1	TGTGCCAGCAGCCTCGTAGCGGGAGGGTATAACAATGAGCAGTTCTTC	CASSLVAGGYNNEQFF
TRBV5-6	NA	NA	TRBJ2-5	TGTGCCAGCAGCTTGGAGAGCCAGGTGGAGACCCAGTACTTC	CASSLESQVETQYF
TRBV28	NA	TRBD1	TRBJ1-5	TGTGCCAGCAGTCCCCGAACAGGGGGGGTTCAGCCCCAGCATTTT	CASSPRTGGVQPQHF
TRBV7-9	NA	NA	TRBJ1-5	TGTGCCAGCAGCCAGACCCAGGGGCAGCCCCAGCATTTT	CASSQTQGQPQHF
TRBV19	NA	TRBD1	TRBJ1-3	TGTGCCAGTAGTATAGCAGGGGGCGGAAACACCATATATTTT	CASSIAGGGNTIYF
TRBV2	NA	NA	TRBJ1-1	TGTGCCAGCAGTGTTATACAGGGAACTGAAGCTTTCTTT	CASSVIQGTEAFF
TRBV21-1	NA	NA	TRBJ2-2	TGTGCCAGCAGCACACTCCTTTCGGCTGGGACAGCTCGGACCCCCTGGGAGCTGTTTTTT	CASSTLLSAGTARTPWELFF
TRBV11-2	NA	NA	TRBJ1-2	TGTGCCAGCAGCTTAGACAGGACAAGCTATGGCTACACCTTC	CASSLDRTSYGYTF
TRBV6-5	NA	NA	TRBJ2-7	TGTGCCAGCAGTTACGGGGGCAGCACCTACGAGCAGTACTTC	CASSYGGSTYEQYF
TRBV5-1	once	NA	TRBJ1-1	TGCGCCAGCAGCTTGGCCACTGCGAACACTGAAGCTTTCTTT	CASSLATANTEAFF
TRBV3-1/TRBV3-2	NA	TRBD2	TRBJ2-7	TGTGCCAGCAGCCAATTGTCCGGGAGGGCGTACGAGCAGTACTTC	CASSQLSGRAYEQYF
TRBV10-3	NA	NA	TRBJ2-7	TGTGCCATCAGTGCGGGCGCCGAGCAGTACTTC	CAISAGAEQYF
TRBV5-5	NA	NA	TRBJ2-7	TGTGCCAGCAGCTTATTTGCGGGGCACACCTACGAGCAGTACTTC	CASSLFAGHTYEQYF
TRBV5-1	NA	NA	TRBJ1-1	TGCGCCAGCAGCTTGGCCCGTAGGGGAGGTCCGAACACTGAAGCTTTCTTT	CASSLARRGGPNTEAFF
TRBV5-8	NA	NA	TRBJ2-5	TGTGCCAGCAGCTTTGGGTCAGAGACCCAGTACTTC	CASSFGSETQYF
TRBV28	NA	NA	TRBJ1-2	TGTGCCAGCAGTTCCGGGTCGACTAACTATGGCTACACCTTC	CASSSGSTNYGYTF
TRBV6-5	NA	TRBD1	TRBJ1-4	TGTGCCAGCAGTTATTCGACAGGGGAGGTGGAAAAACTGTTTTTT	CASSYSTGEVEKLFF
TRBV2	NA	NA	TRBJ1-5	TGTGCCAGCAGTTCTCTCACAGGGAGATATAGCAATCAGCCCCAGCATTTT	CASSSLTGRYSNQPQHF
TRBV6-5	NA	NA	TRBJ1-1	TGTGCCAGCAGCTTCGGAAACACTGAAGCTTTCTTT	CASSFGNTEAFF
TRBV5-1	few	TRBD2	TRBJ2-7	TGCGCCAGCAGCATGGTGACTAGCGGGAACTACGAGCAGTACTTC	CASSMVTSGNYEQYF
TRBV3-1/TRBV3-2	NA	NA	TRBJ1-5	TGTGCCAGCAGCCAAGATTTGCGTGGCAATCAGCCCCAGCATTTT	CASSQDLRGNQPQHF
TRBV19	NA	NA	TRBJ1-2	TGTGCCAGTAGTACCTCTCCGGTTGATGGCTACACCTTC	CASSTSPVDGYTF
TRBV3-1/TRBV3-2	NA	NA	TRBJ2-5	TGTGCCAGCAGCGGGGAAGCGGAGACCCAGTACTTC	CASSGEAETQYF
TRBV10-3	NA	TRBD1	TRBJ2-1	TGTGCCATCTCACGAGGGGGCCTCTCCTACAATGAGCAGTTCTTC	CAISRGGLSYNEQFF
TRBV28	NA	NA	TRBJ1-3	TGTGCCAGCACCAGGACGGATCCTCGAGAGGGAAACACCATATATTTT	CASTRTDPREGNTIYF
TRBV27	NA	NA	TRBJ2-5	TGTGCCAGCACCCCTTGGGGGGAAGAGACCCAGTACTTC	CASTPWGEETQYF
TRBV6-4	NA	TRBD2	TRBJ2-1	TGTGCCAGCAGTGACTCTGGGAGCGGGATTAAGTTCTTC	CASSDSGSGIKFF
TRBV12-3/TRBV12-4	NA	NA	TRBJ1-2	TGTGCCAGCAGGTGGTCCGGTAAGGATGGCTACACCTTC	CASRWSGKDGYTF
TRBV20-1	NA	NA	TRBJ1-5	TGCAGTGCTAGTTACAGGGAAGAGGGTGATACTCAGCCCCAGCATTTT	CSASYREEGDTQPQHF
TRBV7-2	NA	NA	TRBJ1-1	TGTGCCAGCAGCCAGAGGGGAATGAACACTGAAGCTTTCTTT	CASSQRGMNTEAFF
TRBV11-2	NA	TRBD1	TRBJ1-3	TGTGCCAGCGAAGGGACAGGTAGAAACACCATATATTTT	CASEGTGRNTIYF
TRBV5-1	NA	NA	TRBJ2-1	TGCGCCAGCAGCCCCCAGGGGGGACGGGGCGATGAGCAGTTCTTC	CASSPQGGRGDEQFF